The 5 T cell receptor beta chains below all came from one sample that was sequenced in a study of T cell changes during pregnancy in multiple sclerosis. The method was immunoSEQ multiplex PCR; TCRdb's version includes in-frame clones alone and lacks a portion of them. This table has fewer than 90,000 clones, approximately 94% appearing once. The sample in question was peripheral blood, obtained in the third trimester of pregnancy. These receptors all come from a female donor with multiple sclerosis, enrolled in a pregnancy study.

The chain joins TRBV23-1 to TRBJ2-7, with 8 positions matching TRBD1. TRBV23-1 is classed as an ORF, of uncertain function. The CDR3 has 15 amino acids. After removal of 4 bases from V and 6 bases from J, the junction contained 11 bases not matched to a gene. CDR3 nucleotide sequence: TGCGCCAGCAGTCTTCTACCGGACAGGGTGGGCGAGCAGTACTTC. Translated, it gives CASSLLPDRVGEQYF.

This chain joins TRBV5-1 and TRBJ1-1; perhaps TRBD1 as D (6 bases). The CDR3 runs to 15 residues. The V gene lost 2 bases and the J gene lost 1 base, with 12 bases spanning the gap. The V gene's germline CDR1 is SGHRS and CDR2 YFSETQ. Here the CDR3 reads CASSFPGHKNTEAFF. CDR3 nucleotides: TGCGCCAGCAGCTTCCCGGGACACAAGAACACTGAAGCTTTCTTT.

The rearrangement links TRBV27 to TRBJ1-2, with a tentative D call TRBD1 (5 bases). CDR3 size: 15 residues. Trimming took 0 bases from V and 4 from J, leaving 12 bases between them. Germline loops: CDR1 MNHEY, CDR2 SMNVEV (reference sequence). In DNA form, the CDR3 reads TGTGCCAGCAGTTTATCGAAACGGGGGAGCTATGGCTACACCTTC. Amino acid sequence: CASSLSKRGSYGYTF.

V gene TRBV14 combines with J gene TRBJ2-1; D gene ambiguous. The CDR3 sequence is 13 residues long. V was pared by 1 base and J by 8 bases, with 9 bases between. In germline, CDR1 is SGHDN, CDR2 FVKESK. CDR3 bases: TGTGCCAGCAGCCAAGCGGTAGTCTATGAGCAGTTCTTC. This encodes CASSQAVVYEQFF.

The chain has TRBV28 and TRBJ1-1; perhaps TRBD1 as D (5 bases). Trimming shortened V by 5 bases and J by 5 bases, and 18 bases separated the two germline ends. This CDR3 contains 15 residues. Germline lookup yields CDR1 MDHEN and CDR2 SYDVKM. The DNA of the CDR3 is TGTGCCAGCAGTGATTCAGCAGGGTTGAGGACTGAAGCTTTCTTT. It is translated as CASSDSAGLRTEAFF.